This TCR beta chain was sequenced in a study of OX40 agonist ivuxolimab in advanced cancers. Autoimmune disease history or systemic immunosuppression excluded patients. This CDR3 comprises 14 residues. Trimming at V came to 6 bases and at J to 4 bases, leaving 9 bases not matched to a gene. Germline assignment: CDR1 SQVTM and CDR2 ANQGSEA. The table came from immunoSEQ multiplex PCR; TCRdb's copy has only in-frame clones and leaves some out. The table shows tens of thousands of clones, with roughly three quarters occurring only once. The rearrangement uses TRBV29-1 and TRBJ2-1; TRBD1 matches at 7 bases. The sequences come from CD4+ or CD8+ T cells sorted from blood, collected in a trial of the OX40 agonist ivuxolimab. The sequence derives from an adult with an advanced solid tumor such as melanoma, head and neck, liver or kidney cancer. The CDR3 nucleotides read TGCAGCGTCGCCGGGACAGAAATTTACAATGAGCAGTTCTTC. Translation gives CSVAGTEIYNEQFF.